One T cell receptor (beta chain) is described in this entry. The antigen is undetermined. The record originates from a study of a mutant IDH1 vaccine in newly diagnosed glioma. Study in general: Treated patients, about 60% male and approximately 38% female, averaged 40.4 years of age. Those enrolled had earlier been treated with radiotherapy, temozolomide, or both, mostly both. The study held visit V12 at week 35 and visit V13 at week 47.

The CDR3 totals 16 residues. V was clipped by 1 base and J by 3 bases, with 16 bases between them. CDR1 is MDHEN and CDR2 is SYDVKM in the germline V gene. As to time point: week 35, safety follow-up. Each dose of the vaccine consisted of 300 ug of mutant IDH1 20-mer peptide, with topical imiquimod. Astrocytomas found in donors were new, WHO grade 3 or 4, IDH1-mutant and ATRX-lost. Clones were sequenced by immunoSEQ multiplex PCR, and TCRdb holds only the in-frame ones, with some missing. The sample shows tens of thousands of clones, around 84% of them seen only once. Source: PBMCs, taken from a glioma patient whose treatment included an IDH1 peptide vaccine. This TCR derives from a man aged 25-45 years with glioma. This sequence joins TRBV28 and TRBJ2-7, with D perhaps matching TRBD2 (6 bases). As DNA, the CDR3 is TGTGCCAGCAGTTTATATAGGCCGGGACTCCGCTACGAGCAGTACTTC. Translating gives CASSLYRPGLRYEQYF.